The sequence of this T cell receptor beta chain was determined in a study of T-cell memory formation after mild COVID-19. The germline gives CDR1 SGHTA, CDR2 FQGNSA. The CDR3 length is 14 residues. Trimming pared 3 bases from V and 5 bases from J, leaving 14 bases between. TCRdb passed the 5' RACE reads through MiXCR, listing each CDR3 protein once. The repertoire holds 30,000 to 40,000 distinct CDR3 sequences, approximately 10% seen once, with 25% to 30% in the top ten. The study, taken as a whole, reports: Largely, contracting CD4+ clones fell within CM and EM, and contracting CD8+ clones within EMRA. Clones contracting across day 15 to 85 had a balanced CD4/CD8 profile; later expanding clones leaned CD4+.

This clonotype was recorded at least ten times. Its specificity is unknown. The sequence came from a man younger than 35 who had mild COVID-19 (a few samples of this study predate the infection). Cell type and time point are not known. The source material was PBMCs or a T cell subset sorted from them (not recorded which). This chain uses TRBV7-2 with TRBJ2-7; D may be TRBD2 (6 bases). CDR3 DNA: TGTGCCAGCAGCTTCCGTCAGTGGGGGGACGAGCAGTACTTC. This gives the protein CASSFRQWGDEQYF.